What follows are 28 T cell receptor beta chains derived from one specimen sequenced in a study of T-cell memory formation after mild COVID-19. TCRdb re-analysed the 5' RACE reads in MiXCR, keeping a single row per CDR3 protein. In the table there are 250,000 to 400,000 distinct CDR3 sequences, around an eighth of which are singletons. The material sequenced was PBMCs or a T cell subset sorted from them (not recorded which). All receptors come from a man younger than 35 who had mild COVID-19 (a few samples of this study predate the infection). Cell type and time point are not known.

The genes are TRBV9 and TRBJ2-7; 8 nucleotides line up with TRBD1. The germline V gene has CDR1 SGDLS and CDR2 YYNGEE. CDR3 length: 13 residues. V lost 0 bases to trimming and J lost 6 bases; unmatched junction nucleotides: 2. CDR3 nucleotides: TGTGCCAGCAGCGTAGCAACAGGGGGCGAGCAGTACGTC. It specifies CASSVATGGEQYV.

This clonotype has just a few counts. The rearrangement joins TRBV7-9 to TRBJ2-1; the D gene is possibly TRBD2 (5 bases). The CDR3 covers 12 residues. From germline, CDR1 is SEHNR and CDR2 FQNEAQ (reference sequence). With 11 bases removed from V and 7 bases from J, the gap between germline ends came to 15 bases. The CDR3 DNA reads as TGTGCCGGCGGGCAGGCCAAGAATGAGCAGTTCTTC. Residues: CAGGQAKNEQFF.

This chain links TRBV7-2 with TRBJ1-1; D is undetermined. The CDR3 covers 15 residues. Trimming cost V 3 bases and J 3 bases, with 14 bases left between them. Germline V lookup: CDR1 SGHTA, CDR2 FQGNSA. CDR3 DNA: TGTGCCAGCAGCTTGAGACTGGGGAGGGACACTGAAGCTTTCTTT. Its translation: CASSLRLGRDTEAFF.

The chain employs TRBV30 and TRBJ1-3; D ambiguous. This CDR3 contains 11 residues. V lost 0 bases, J lost 4 bases, and 1 base lay in between. Germline CDR1 is GTSNPN and CDR2 is SVGIG (reference sequence). CDR3 sequence: CAWSVGNTIYF. CDR3 coding DNA: TGTGCCTGGAGTGTAGGAAACACCATATATTTT.

This clonotype was detected ten times or more. The chain uses TRBV10-2 and TRBJ2-5; D is perhaps TRBD1 (6 bases). The CDR3 totals 16 residues. Trimming removed 2 bases at V and 2 bases at J, with 15 bases between. The germline V gene has CDR1 WSHSY and CDR2 SAAADI. The CDR3 sequence is CASSEAAGTRQETQYF. The CDR3 nucleotides read TGCGCCAGCAGTGAGGCGGCCGGGACACGGCAAGAGACCCAGTACTTC.

V and J are TRBV5-1 and TRBJ2-3, with TRBD2 matching over 7 bases. Germline V CDR1 and CDR2: SGHRS, YFSETQ. The CDR3 totals 15 residues. V shed 1 base and J 4 bases; nucleotides not matched to a gene: 6. The CDR3 reads CASSLMGGKADTQYF. CDR3 in DNA: TGCGCCAGCAGCTTGATGGGGGGGAAGGCAGATACGCAGTATTTT.

The chain carries TRBV6-6 and TRBJ1-4, with D unclear. CDR1 is MNHNY and CDR2 is SVGAGI in the germline V gene (reference sequence). The length of the CDR3 is 15 residues. The germline V and J ends were trimmed by 0 bases and 12 bases, with 17 bases remaining between them. As DNA, the CDR3 is TGTGCCAGCAGTTACTCGAGAGTGAGGGCCGAAGAACTGTTTTTT. As protein: CASSYSRVRAEELFF.

In this sample, this clonotype turned up a few times. The chain employs TRBV28 and TRBJ2-7; D gene ambiguous. The germline CDR1 and CDR2 sequences are MDHEN and SYDVKM. The V end was cut by 3 bases, the J end by 5 bases, with 5 bases between. The CDR3 is made up of 11 amino acids. CDR3 in DNA: TGTGCCAGCAGTTTTGCCAACGAGCAGTACGTC. As protein: CASSFANEQYV.

This clonotype showed up just a few times. The chain joins TRBV21-1 to TRBJ1-2; the table gives TRBD1 as D, unverified against the DNA. TRBV21-1 is reported as a pseudogene. The CDR3 has 12 amino acids. The CDR3 reads CASSIDPRGYTF. In DNA form, the CDR3 reads TGTGCCAGCAGCATCGACCCCCGGGGCTACACCTTC.

The J gene is TRBJ2-5, the V gene TRBV2, with TRBD2 identical over 7 bases. The V and J ends lost 7 bases and 4 bases, in that order; junction bases with no gene match: 9. The CDR3 spans 14 residues. Germline CDR1 is SNHLY and CDR2 is FYNNEI. This CDR3 is CASTDGGSGETQYF. DNA of the CDR3: TGTGCCAGCACCGACGGGGGGTCGGGAGAGACCCAGTACTTC.

This clonotype was counted at least ten times. This rearrangement joins TRBV12-3 or TRBV12-4 to TRBJ1-1; no firm D call. The germline V and J ends were trimmed by 6 bases and 1 base, with 9 bases remaining between them. The CDR3 contains 13 residues. The CDR3: CASSLWGNTEAFF. The CDR3 bases are TGTGCCAGCAGCCTCTGGGGGAACACTGAAGCTTTCTTT.

This clonotype was counted between two and nine times. The rearrangement links TRBV5-1 to TRBJ2-3, with no clear D. The germline V gene has CDR1 SGHRS and CDR2 YFSETQ. CDR3 length: 14 residues. Trimming took 0 bases from V and 5 from J, leaving 10 bases between them. The CDR3 protein is CASSLEPWKDTQYF. In DNA form, the CDR3 reads TGCGCCAGCAGCTTGGAACCGTGGAAAGATACGCAGTATTTT.

This clonotype has more than one count but fewer than ten. The chain recombines TRBV25-1 with TRBJ2-3; 7 bases are a match to TRBD2. The V segment lost 5 bases and the J segment 1 base; nucleotides outside the gene matches: 12. The CDR3 has 17 amino acids. CDR1 and CDR2 from the germline V gene are MGHDK and SYGVNS. CDR3 residues: CASSRGGTAGGTDTQYF. In DNA, the CDR3 is TGTGCCAGCAGTCGAGGAGGTACGGCGGGGGGCACAGATACGCAGTATTTT.

This chain uses TRBV3-1 with TRBJ2-2, with D possibly being TRBD1 (5 bases). V lost 1 base, J lost 4 bases, and 10 bases lay in between. Germline CDR1 reads LGHDT; CDR2 reads YNNKEL (reference sequence). The CDR3 is 15 amino acids. The CDR3 sequence: CASSQGAGFTGELFF. The CDR3 DNA reads TGTGCCAGCAGCCAAGGGGCAGGGTTCACCGGGGAGCTGTTTTTT.

This chain connects TRBV9 to TRBJ2-4; the match to TRBD1 covers 9 bases. The V and J ends lost 0 bases and 3 bases, in that order; junction bases with no gene match: 10. This CDR3 is built from 18 residues. Germline V gives CDR1 SGDLS, CDR2 YYNGEE. Written as DNA, the CDR3 is TGTGCCAGCAGCGTAGAAGGACAGGGGAAGGAGGGCAAAAACATTCAGTACTTC. It codes for CASSVEGQGKEGKNIQYF.

V and J are TRBV19 and TRBJ2-4; possible D gene TRBD2, 6 bases. Germline assignment: CDR1 LNHDA and CDR2 SQIVND (reference sequence). The CDR3 length is 16 residues. The ends were cut back, 3 bases at V and 1 base at J, with 13 bases in the middle. The CDR3 DNA is TGTGCCAGTAGTATGAGGGCTGGGGGGGCCAAAAACATTCAGTACTTC. Protein: CASSMRAGGAKNIQYF.

The chain recombines TRBV7-9 with TRBJ1-6; D ambiguous. Germline CDR1 is SEHNR and CDR2 is FQNEAQ (reference sequence). The CDR3 sequence is 12 residues long. The V end was cut by 0 bases, the J end by 13 bases, with 7 bases between. The CDR3 DNA reads as TGTGCCAGCAGCTTAGCGGGTATTCCCCTCCACTTT. Encoded protein: CASSLAGIPLHF. Filled out from reference TRBV7-9 and TRBJ1-6, the complete variable domain reads DTGVSQNPRHKITKRGQNVTFRCDPISEHNRLYWYRQTLGQGPEFLTYFQNEAQLEKSRLLSDRFSAERPKGSFSTLEIQRTEQGDSAMYLCASSLAGIPLHFGNGTRLTVT.

The chain is built from TRBV12-3 or TRBV12-4 and TRBJ1-5; 9 bases line up with TRBD1. The CDR3 covers 17 residues. The V gene end was trimmed by 3 bases and the J gene end by 7 bases; junction bases not matched to a gene: 13. The CDR3: CASSFFPGQGKGQPQHF. The CDR3 coding sequence is TGTGCCAGCAGTTTTTTCCCGGGACAGGGAAAAGGACAGCCCCAGCATTTT.

This chain connects TRBV4-3 to TRBJ2-1, with 7 bases matching TRBD1. Germline V gene sequence: CDR1 LGHNA, CDR2 YSLEER. Losses at the gene ends were 3 bases for V and 4 bases for J; bases not matched to a gene: 12. CDR3 length: 17 amino acids. The CDR3 DNA reads as TGCGCCAGCAGCCATGCGTATCCGGGACAGTCTTACAATGAGCAGTTCTTC. Amino acids: CASSHAYPGQSYNEQFF.

V and J are TRBV20-1 and TRBJ2-1; no clear D gene. V was shortened by 6 bases and J by 8 bases, with 8 bases between the two germline ends. The germline CDR1 and CDR2 sequences are DFQATT and SNEGSKA (reference sequence). The CDR3 extends over 10 amino acids. This CDR3 is CSAARDEQFF. CDR3 nucleotide sequence: TGCAGTGCCGCGAGAGATGAGCAGTTCTTC.

Ten or more counts support this clonotype. This rearrangement joins TRBV7-2 to TRBJ2-5, with D possibly matching TRBD1 (6 bases). CDR3 length equals 14 residues. Trimming pared 1 base from V and 5 bases from J, leaving 11 bases between. The germline CDR1 and CDR2 sequences are SGHTA and FQGNSA. This CDR3 is CASSLGSRGETQYF. The DNA of the CDR3 is TGTGCCAGCAGCTTAGGGTCCAGGGGTGAGACCCAGTACTTC.

This clonotype was detected ten times or more. In DNA, the CDR3 is TGCAGTGCTAGGGGGGACATGAACACTGAAGCTTTCTTT. Protein sequence: CSARGDMNTEAFF. The chain recombines TRBV20-1 with TRBJ1-1, with TRBD1 as a possible D gene (6 bases). The CDR3 extends over 13 amino acids. CDR1 and CDR2 (germline): DFQATT, SNEGSKA (reference sequence). Trimming cost V 3 bases and J 0 bases, with 8 bases left between them.

In its sample, this clonotype was seen a few times. This chain uses TRBV20-1 with TRBJ2-5; TRBD2 agrees at 8 bases. Germline V gene data show CDR1 as DFQATT and CDR2 as SNEGSKA (reference sequence). The CDR3 runs to 14 residues. V dropped 6 bases and J dropped 5; count of bases not matched to a gene: 11. CDR3: CSAPGGGGGETQYF. CDR3 coding DNA: TGCAGTGCCCCCGGGGGGGGAGGAGGGGAGACCCAGTACTTC.

The chain is built from TRBV6-2 or TRBV6-3 and TRBJ1-2; D uncertain. Germline CDR1 MNHEY, CDR2 SVGEGT. Trimming shortened V by 7 bases and J by 4 bases, and 16 bases separated the two germline ends. The CDR3 extends over 14 amino acids. CDR3 protein: CASKPARPVYGYTF. In DNA, the CDR3 is TGTGCCAGCAAGCCCGCCAGGCCGGTCTATGGCTACACCTTC.

The chain links TRBV6-2 or TRBV6-3 to TRBJ2-5, with 8 bases fitting TRBD2. This CDR3 has 17 residues. Unmatched junction bases numbered 12, after V lost 4 bases and J lost 2 bases. The germline CDR1 and CDR2 sequences are MNHEY and SVGEGT. The CDR3 sequence is CASSLPLGRGVQETQYF. DNA for the CDR3: TGTGCCAGCAGTTTACCCCTCGGGCGGGGGGTGCAAGAGACCCAGTACTTC.

This clonotype has only a few counts. V gene TRBV28 combines with J gene TRBJ1-1, with 7 bases identical to TRBD1. CDR1 is MDHEN, CDR2 SYDVKM, per germline. V lost 5 bases to trimming and J lost 1 base; unmatched junction nucleotides: 7. CDR3 length: 15 amino acids. CDR3 DNA sequence: TGTGCCAGCAGTCCACTAGGGACAGCGAACACTGAAGCTTTCTTT. As protein: CASSPLGTANTEAFF.

The table lists this clonotype with a few counts. The gene calls are TRBV6-6 and TRBJ2-6; D is uncertain. Germline CDR1 is MNHNY and CDR2 is SVGAGI (reference sequence). This CDR3 has 13 residues. V shed 9 bases and J shed 2 bases, with 8 bases lying between them. The CDR3 loop reads CASEATGANVLTF. CDR3 sequence (DNA): TGTGCCAGTGAAGCCACTGGGGCCAACGTCCTGACTTTC.

This sequence joins TRBV20-1 and TRBJ2-1; TRBD2 is a possible D gene (5 bases). Germline V CDR1 and CDR2: DFQATT, SNEGSKA (reference sequence). The CDR3 is made up of 16 amino acids. The V and J ends lost 0 bases and 8 bases respectively, with 20 bases between them. CDR3 amino acids: CSARDQRKTWFDEQFF. The CDR3 region has the DNA TGCAGTGCTAGAGATCAGCGGAAGACGTGGTTCGATGAGCAGTTCTTC.